The TCR beta chain under discussion was sequenced for a study of shared clonotypes between healthy human individuals. Turning to the study itself: Sampling drew on donors who were a couple of women and a few men aged 18 to 49. Findings and caveats of the study: When compared with the clonotypes that were shared by all four sorted-subset donors, the non-shared clonotypes turned out to have lower generation probabilities. Naive CD4 clonotypes were shared across several donors at about 5%.

Concerning this clone itself: Its antigen is undetermined. This specimen includes other DNA sequences encoding the same CDR3.

The CDR3 has 14 amino acids. Germline CDR1 reads SNHLY; CDR2 reads FYNNEI. V trimming: 8 bases; J trimming: 2 bases; junction bases outside the gene matches: 5. Profiled with immunoSEQ multiplex PCR; TCRdb holds only in-frame clones, not every one. Of about 2.4 million clones listed, roughly 93% are singletons. Sequences were obtained from naive CD4+ T cells from PBMCs. Described subset: CD45RA+ positively selected. This chain joins TRBV2 and TRBJ2-2, with 7 bases lining up with TRBD1. This TCR was recovered from a man younger than 35 in good health. Some clones in this sample may be carry-over from other donors' samples. The CDR3 DNA follows: TGTGCCAGCGTCCGGGACAGAAACACCGGGGAGCTGTTTTTT. Translating gives CASVRDRNTGELFF.